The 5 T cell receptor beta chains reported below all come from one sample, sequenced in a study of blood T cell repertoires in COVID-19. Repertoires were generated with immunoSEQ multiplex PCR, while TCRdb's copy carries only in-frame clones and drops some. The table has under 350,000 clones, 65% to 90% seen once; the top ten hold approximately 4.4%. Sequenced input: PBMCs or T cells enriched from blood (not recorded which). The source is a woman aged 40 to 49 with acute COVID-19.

The CDR3 DNA reads as TGTGCCAGCAGCTCCCGGAGGGGGCGCTACGAGCAGTACTTC. This encodes CASSSRRGRYEQYF. The rearrangement links TRBV7-8 to TRBJ2-7; weak D call: TRBD1 (7 bases). V dropped 4 bases and J dropped 3 bases, with 13 bases sitting between them. The CDR3 has 14 residues. Per germline, CDR1 SGHVS and CDR2 FQNEAQ.

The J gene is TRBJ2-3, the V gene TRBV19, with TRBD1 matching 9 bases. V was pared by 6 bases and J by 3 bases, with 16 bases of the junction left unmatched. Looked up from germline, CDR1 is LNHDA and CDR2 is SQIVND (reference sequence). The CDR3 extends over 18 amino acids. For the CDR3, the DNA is TGTGCCAGTAGCCCCGGGAGAAGGACAGGGGTTGGAACAGATACGCAGTATTTT. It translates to CASSPGRRTGVGTDTQYF.

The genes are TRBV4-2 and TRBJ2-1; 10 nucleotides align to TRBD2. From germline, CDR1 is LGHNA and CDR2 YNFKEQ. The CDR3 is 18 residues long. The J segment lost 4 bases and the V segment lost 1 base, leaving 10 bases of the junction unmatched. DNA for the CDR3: TGTGCCAGCAGCCAAGTTAAGACTAGCGGGCGAACTTACAATGAGCAGTTCTTC. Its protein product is CASSQVKTSGRTYNEQFF.

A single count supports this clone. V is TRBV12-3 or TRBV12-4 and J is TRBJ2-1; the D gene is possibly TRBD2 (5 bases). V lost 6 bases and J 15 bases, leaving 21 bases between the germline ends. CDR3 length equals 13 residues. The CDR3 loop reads CASSLHHQDFWFF. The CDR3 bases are TGTGCCAGCAGCCTCCACCATCAGGACTTTTGGTTCTTC.

In DNA, the CDR3 is TGTGCCAGCAGTCCCAGGGGGGCAGGTCTGGATGGCTACACCTTC. Amino acid sequence: CASSPRGAGLDGYTF. The chain is built from TRBV6-2 or TRBV6-3 and TRBJ1-2; 7 nucleotides match TRBD1. Germline values: CDR1 MNHEY, CDR2 SVGEGT. The CDR3 covers 15 residues. V was pared by 5 bases and J by 6 bases, with 12 bases of the junction left unmatched.